Below are 20 T cell receptor beta chains sequenced from a single sample in a study of cytotoxic CD8 clonotypes in ibrutinib-treated CLL. The repertoire was sequenced with immunoSEQ multiplex PCR; TCRdb's copy has only in-frame clones and lacks some. The sample gives about 140,000 clones, approximately 90% of which show up once; 9.5% to 14% is in the top ten. The source material was PBMCs, sampled after 12 months of ibrutinib treatment. The receptors were gathered from a human donor with chronic lymphocytic leukemia.

The chain combines TRBV18 with TRBJ1-1; D is ambiguous. CDR1 is KGHSH, CDR2 LQKENI, per germline. Trimming pared 3 bases from V and 0 bases from J, leaving 8 bases between. The CDR3 totals 14 residues. This CDR3 reads CASSPTDLNTEAFF. CDR3 nucleotides: TGTGCCAGCTCACCGACGGACTTGAACACTGAAGCTTTCTTT.

V gene TRBV28 combines with J gene TRBJ1-2; tentatively, D is TRBD1 (5 bases). Germline CDR1 MDHEN, CDR2 SYDVKM. The CDR3 has 15 amino acids. Deletions cut 5 bases from V and 0 bases from J, with 13 bases between. The CDR3 DNA reads as TGTGCCAGCAGTCCGATCGGGACGACTAACTATGGCTACACCTTC. Amino acids: CASSPIGTTNYGYTF.

The chain joins TRBV9 to TRBJ2-2; D unresolved. The length of the CDR3 is 15 residues. The V gene lost 0 bases and the J gene lost 3 bases, with 9 bases spanning the gap. CDR1 is SGDLS, CDR2 YYNGEE, per germline. The DNA of the CDR3 is TGTGCCAGCAGCGTAGAGGCAGAACACACCGGGGAGCTGTTTTTT. It yields the protein CASSVEAEHTGELFF.

The CDR3 DNA follows: TGTGCCAGCAGTCCGCCTGGAGAGACTAGCGGGAAGGAGGGGGTTGACGAGCAGTACTTC. Protein product: CASSPPGETSGKEGVDEQYF. The rearrangement joins TRBV28 to TRBJ2-7, with 11 bases lining up with TRBD2. This CDR3 region has 20 residues. After removal of 5 bases from V and 5 bases from J, the junction contained 23 bases not matched to a gene. CDR1 and CDR2 (germline): MDHEN, SYDVKM.

In DNA form, the CDR3 reads TGTGCCAGCAGTTCCCCTAGCGGAGGGGACAATGAGCAGTTCTTC. Residues: CASSSPSGGDNEQFF. The chain carries TRBV28 and TRBJ2-1; 7 bases are shared with TRBD2. The CDR3 covers 15 residues. Germline V lookup: CDR1 MDHEN, CDR2 SYDVKM. The junction had 8 bases not matched to a gene; V was cut back by 4 bases and J by 5 bases.

The chain uses TRBV5-4 and TRBJ2-1, with 13 nucleotides matching TRBD2. CDR3 size: 17 residues. CDR1 and CDR2 (germline): SGHNT, YYREEE (reference sequence). The V gene end was trimmed by 4 bases and the J gene end by 9 bases; junction bases not matched to a gene: 13. CDR3 coding DNA: TGTGCCAGCAGCGTAGACAGTACTAGCGGGAGGGCCGGTGAGCAGTTCTTC. Translation: CASSVDSTSGRAGEQFF.

V is TRBV9 and J is TRBJ2-3; 7 bases map to TRBD1. Germline V CDR1 and CDR2: SGDLS, YYNGEE. The length of the CDR3 is 16 residues. J gave up 0 bases and V 4 bases, and 8 bases lay outside the gene matches. DNA of the CDR3: TGTGCCAGCAGCTCCGGGACAGCCATCAGCACAGATACGCAGTATTTT. Translation gives CASSSGTAISTDTQYF.

J is TRBJ2-7 and V is TRBV10-3; 14 nucleotides match TRBD2. The CDR3 sequence is 16 residues long. V dropped 0 bases and J dropped 2; count of bases not matched to a gene: 0. The germline V gene encodes CDR1 ENHRY and CDR2 SYGVKD. The CDR3 nucleotides read TGTGCCATCAGTGAGTCGACTAGCGGGAGGGCCTACGAGCAGTACTTC. Encoded protein: CAISESTSGRAYEQYF.

This clone was counted only a few times. The chain carries TRBV27 and TRBJ1-2; tentatively, D is TRBD1 (5 bases). This CDR3 comprises 13 residues. The germline V gene has CDR1 MNHEY and CDR2 SMNVEV (reference sequence). Trimming took 2 bases from V and 14 from J, leaving 18 bases between them. The CDR3, as DNA: TGTGCCAGCAGTTTAGGGGCGGCTTCTGTGAGGACCTTC. This translates into CASSLGAASVRTF.

The chain couples TRBV28 to TRBJ1-2; tentative D call: TRBD1 (5 bases). V lost 5 bases, J lost 4 bases, and 14 bases lay in between. The germline V gene has CDR1 MDHEN and CDR2 SYDVKM. The CDR3 totals 14 residues. The CDR3 DNA reads TGTGCCAGCAGTGCCTACCCGGGGCTCTATGGCTACACCTTC. Protein sequence: CASSAYPGLYGYTF.

This clone was detected only once. V usage is TRBV4-1 and J usage is TRBJ2-7; D remains unclear. The CDR3 has 13 amino acids. The V and J ends lost 0 bases and 6 bases respectively, with 9 bases between them. Germline values: CDR1 MGHRA, CDR2 YSYEKL. CDR3 residues: CASSQDELSEQYF. CDR3 DNA: TGCGCCAGCAGCCAAGATGAGCTATCCGAGCAGTACTTC.

The chain joins TRBV7-3 to TRBJ2-7; 10 bases align to TRBD1. Germline V gene lookup returns CDR1 SGHTA and CDR2 FQGTGA. V lost 2 bases, J lost 4 bases, and 5 bases stayed unmatched. The CDR3 totals 15 residues. Written as DNA, the CDR3 is TGTGCCAGCAGCTTACTTCGGGACAGGGGTTACGAGCAGTACTTC. Translating gives CASSLLRDRGYEQYF.

The J gene is TRBJ2-5, the V gene TRBV7-3; TRBD2 agrees at 9 bases. Germline loops: CDR1 SGHTA, CDR2 FQGTGA. The ends lost 5 bases at V and 5 bases at J; junction bases unmatched: 9. The CDR3 totals 15 residues. CDR3 protein: CASSPIAGAGETQYF. Written as DNA, the CDR3 is TGTGCCAGCAGCCCGATAGCGGGAGCGGGGGAGACCCAGTACTTC.

The chain's CDR3 is CASRKRDGSYNEQFF. The CDR3 nucleotides are TGTGCCAGCAGAAAGCGGGACGGATCCTACAATGAGCAGTTCTTC. The chain employs TRBV7-9 and TRBJ2-1; 7 nucleotides align to TRBD2. This CDR3 comprises 15 residues. V was clipped by 6 bases and J by 1 base; unmatched bases: 6. Germline V CDR1 and CDR2: SEHNR, FQNEAQ (reference sequence).

The rearrangement joins TRBV18 to TRBJ2-2; TRBD1 is a possible D gene (6 bases). The germline gives CDR1 KGHSH, CDR2 LQKENI. V gave up 0 bases and J gave up 0 bases, with 8 bases separating them. This CDR3 is 16 amino acids long. The CDR3 spells CASSPPQGANTGELFF. In DNA form, the CDR3 reads TGTGCCAGCTCACCACCACAGGGAGCGAACACCGGGGAGCTGTTTTTT.

The V call is TRBV30, the J call TRBJ2-3; 16 positions agree with TRBD2. The J segment lost 6 bases and the V segment lost 3 bases, leaving 12 bases of the junction unmatched. The CDR3 is made up of 18 amino acids. Germline loops: CDR1 GTSNPN, CDR2 SVGIG (reference sequence). The CDR3 DNA is TGTGCCTGGAGCGATGTTCCGGGACTAGCGGGAGGGGCGGATACGCAGTATTTT. Residues: CAWSDVPGLAGGADTQYF.

This chain links TRBV7-9 with TRBJ2-3; D is uncertain. The CDR3 runs to 17 residues. CDR1 is SEHNR, CDR2 FQNEAQ, per germline (reference sequence). Trimming left V 1 base short and J 0 bases short, with 14 bases between. The CDR3 spells CASSLGSRPSSTDTQYF. The CDR3 nucleotides read TGTGCCAGCAGCTTAGGGTCGCGCCCCAGCAGCACAGATACGCAGTATTTT.

The rearrangement joins TRBV6-1 to TRBJ2-7, with a possible D match to TRBD1 (6 bases). Per the germline V gene, CDR1 is MNHNS and CDR2 is SASEGT. CDR3 length: 13 amino acids. Trimming removed 4 bases at V and 5 bases at J, with 12 bases between. The CDR3 loop is CASSVTGNHEQYF. The CDR3, as DNA: TGTGCCAGCAGTGTTACAGGGAACCACGAGCAGTACTTC.

The V gene is TRBV11-3, the J gene TRBJ2-6; 7 positions agree with TRBD1. J gave up 0 bases and V 4 bases, and 0 bases lay outside the gene matches. This CDR3 has 15 amino acids. Looked up from germline, CDR1 is SGHNT and CDR2 is YENEEA. The CDR3 here is CASSSGGSGANVLTF. Here the CDR3 DNA reads TGTGCCAGCAGCTCAGGGGGCTCTGGGGCCAACGTCCTGACTTTC. The full variable domain, in which reference TRBV11-3 and TRBJ2-6 provide the parts outside the CDR3, is EAGVVQSPRYKIIEKKQPVAFWCNPISGHNTLYWYLQNLGQGPELLIRYENEEAVDDSQLPKDRFSAERLKGVDSTLKIQPAELGDSAVYLCASSSGGSGANVLTFGAGSRLTVL.

The J gene is TRBJ1-1, the V gene TRBV5-1, with D unclear. V was shortened by 0 bases and J by 5 bases, with 14 bases between the two germline ends. The V gene's germline CDR1 is SGHRS and CDR2 YFSETQ. The CDR3 contains 15 residues. The CDR3: CASSLASATGTEAFF. The CDR3 bases are TGCGCCAGCAGCTTGGCCTCAGCGACGGGAACTGAAGCTTTCTTT.